This T cell receptor beta chain comes out of a study of early T cells in non-severe SARS-CoV-2 infection. The study's findings and limits: Sequences matched to VDJdb favored anti-spike CD8 responses, while private and CD4 specificities were missed.

A note on this clonotype: Its antigen is not known.

TCRdb processed the 5' RACE reads anew with MiXCR; each CDR3 protein has one entry. The sample holds some 70,000 distinct CDR3 sequences, just under 5% seen once. Germline CDR1 reads KGHSH; CDR2 reads LQKENI. The V and J ends lost 3 bases and 1 base, in that order; junction bases with no gene match: 6. The length of the CDR3 is 16 residues. Sequenced sample: whole blood. The source is an adult who was a healthcare worker with PCR-confirmed SARS-CoV-2 infection or an uninfected control (not recorded which). The J gene is TRBJ2-3, the V gene TRBV18; TRBD1 matches at 8 bases. DNA for the CDR3: TGTGCCAGCTCACCCGGGGCGACAGGGGGCACAGATACGCAGTATTTT. It yields the protein CASSPGATGGTDTQYF.